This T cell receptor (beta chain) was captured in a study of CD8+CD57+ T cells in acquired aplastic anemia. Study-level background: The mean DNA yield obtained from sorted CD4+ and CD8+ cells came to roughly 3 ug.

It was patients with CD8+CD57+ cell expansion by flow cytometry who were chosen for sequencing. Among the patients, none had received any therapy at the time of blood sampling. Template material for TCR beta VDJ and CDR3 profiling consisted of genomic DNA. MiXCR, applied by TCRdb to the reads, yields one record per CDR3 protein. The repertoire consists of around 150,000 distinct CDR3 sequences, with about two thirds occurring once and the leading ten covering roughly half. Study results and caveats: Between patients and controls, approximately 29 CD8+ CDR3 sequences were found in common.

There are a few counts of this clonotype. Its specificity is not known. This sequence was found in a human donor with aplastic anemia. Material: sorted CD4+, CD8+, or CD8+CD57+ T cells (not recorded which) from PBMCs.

This chain's CDR3 is CASSTGTDTQYF. In DNA, the CDR3 is TGTGCCAGCAGTACCGGGACAGATACGCAGTATTTT. The rearrangement joins TRBV6-4 to TRBJ2-3; no clear D gene. Germline values: CDR1 MRHNA, CDR2 SNTAGT. Trimming left V 5 bases short and J 3 bases short, with 6 bases between. CDR3 size: 12 residues.